These T cell receptor beta chains were read from a single sample in a study of beta chain features in type 1 diabetes. Method: immunoSEQ multiplex PCR; TCRdb's copy keeps in-frame clones and lacks some. Seen here are roughly 240,000 clones, roughly 25% observed once, and the top ten hold around 0.013%. Sequences were obtained from naive CD4+ T cells from blood. The receptors were sampled from a woman in her twenties or thirties with type 1 diabetes. The CDR3 runs from the conserved cysteine through the conserved F or W. D genes are given only for firm matches. Rows may omit the clone size; those that give it use once, few, many or a size class.

clone_size: few
d_call: -
j_call: TRBJ2-3
v_call: TRBV29-1
cdr3_nt: TGCAGCGTCCCCGGGACTCCTAACACAGATACGCAGTATTTT
cdr3_aa: CSVPGTPNTDTQYF

clone_size: -
d_call: TRBD2
j_call: TRBJ2-4
v_call: TRBV6-6
cdr3_nt: TGTGCCAGTACCAAGGGGGAATTAGGACTAGCTAATCCCCAGTACTTC
cdr3_aa: CASTKGELGLANPQYF

clone_size: -
d_call: TRBD2
j_call: TRBJ2-1
v_call: TRBV2
cdr3_nt: TGTGCCAGCAGTGTGACTAGCGGTACCGTGAATGAGCAGTTCTTC
cdr3_aa: CASSVTSGTVNEQFF

clone_size: -
d_call: -
j_call: TRBJ2-5
v_call: TRBV5-1
cdr3_nt: TGCGCCAGCAGCTTGGGGACTTCTCAAGAGACCCAGTACTTC
cdr3_aa: CASSLGTSQETQYF

clone_size: -
d_call: -
j_call: TRBJ1-5
v_call: TRBV28
cdr3_nt: TGTGCCAGCAGTTTACAGGGCCAGCCCCAGCATTTT
cdr3_aa: CASSLQGQPQHF

clone_size: few
d_call: TRBD2
j_call: TRBJ2-1
v_call: TRBV19
cdr3_nt: TGTGCCAGTAGTATCCCACCGCCGAGGCTAGCGGGAGGATTGAAGCAGTTCTTC
cdr3_aa: CASSIPPPRLAGGLKQFF

clone_size: -
d_call: TRBD2
j_call: TRBJ2-3
v_call: TRBV4-1
cdr3_nt: TGCGCCAGCAGCCCTCAGTTAGTTAGCGGGAAATACGGCACAGATACGCAGTATTTT
cdr3_aa: CASSPQLVSGKYGTDTQYF

clone_size: few
d_call: -
j_call: TRBJ1-2
v_call: TRBV4-1
cdr3_nt: TGCGCCAGCAGCCAGTTACCGGGACTGAACTATGGCTACACCTTC
cdr3_aa: CASSQLPGLNYGYTF

clone_size: few
d_call: TRBD1
j_call: TRBJ1-1
v_call: TRBV7-6
cdr3_nt: TGTGCCAGCAGCTTAGCCCCACAGGGGGTGAACACTGAAGCTTTCTTT
cdr3_aa: CASSLAPQGVNTEAFF

clone_size: -
d_call: -
j_call: TRBJ1-5
v_call: TRBV30
cdr3_nt: TGTGCCTGGAGTGGAGGGGGATCGCCCCAGCATTTT
cdr3_aa: CAWSGGGSPQHF

clone_size: few
d_call: -
j_call: TRBJ2-7
v_call: TRBV30
cdr3_nt: TGTGCCTGGAGTTTAGCCCAAGGAAGGCAGTACTTC
cdr3_aa: CAWSLAQGRQYF

clone_size: few
d_call: -
j_call: TRBJ2-5
v_call: TRBV5-4
cdr3_nt: TGTGCCAGCAGCCTCTTTCCGGAGACCCAGTACTTC
cdr3_aa: CASSLFPETQYF

clone_size: few
d_call: -
j_call: TRBJ2-1
v_call: TRBV7-2
cdr3_nt: TGTGCCAGCAGCCCACTTACGCGGGGGCAGTTCTTC
cdr3_aa: CASSPLTRGQFF

clone_size: -
d_call: -
j_call: TRBJ2-6
v_call: TRBV4-1
cdr3_nt: TGCGCCAGCAGCCAAGAATGGTCAGGGGTCCACTCTGGGGCCAACGTCCTGACTTTC
cdr3_aa: CASSQEWSGVHSGANVLTF

clone_size: few
d_call: -
j_call: TRBJ2-1
v_call: TRBV18
cdr3_nt: TGTGCCAGCTCACCTACAGGGAACTCCTACAATGAGCAGTTCTTC
cdr3_aa: CASSPTGNSYNEQFF

clone_size: once
d_call: TRBD2
j_call: TRBJ2-1
v_call: TRBV7-7
cdr3_nt: TGTGCTAGCAGCTTAGCGACGTGGAGCGGGAGTCGGTTCTTC
cdr3_aa: CASSLATWSGSRFF

clone_size: -
d_call: TRBD2
j_call: TRBJ2-7
v_call: TRBV7-8
cdr3_nt: TGTGCCAGCAGCCCCCACCGAAAGCGGGAGTCCTACGAGCAGTACTTC
cdr3_aa: CASSPHRKRESYEQYF

clone_size: -
d_call: TRBD2
j_call: TRBJ2-3
v_call: TRBV9
cdr3_nt: TGTGCCAGCAGCGGGACTAGCGGGAGGGCAGATACGCAGTATTTT
cdr3_aa: CASSGTSGRADTQYF

clone_size: -
d_call: -
j_call: TRBJ2-1
v_call: TRBV28
cdr3_nt: TGTGCCAGCATAACAGGGTCCGTATCGGCCTACAATGAGCAGTTCTTC
cdr3_aa: CASITGSVSAYNEQFF

clone_size: -
d_call: TRBD2
j_call: TRBJ2-7
v_call: TRBV30
cdr3_nt: TGTGCCTGGAAGCGGGGGGGGCTAGCAAGTTCCGAGCAGTACTTC
cdr3_aa: CAWKRGGLASSEQYF